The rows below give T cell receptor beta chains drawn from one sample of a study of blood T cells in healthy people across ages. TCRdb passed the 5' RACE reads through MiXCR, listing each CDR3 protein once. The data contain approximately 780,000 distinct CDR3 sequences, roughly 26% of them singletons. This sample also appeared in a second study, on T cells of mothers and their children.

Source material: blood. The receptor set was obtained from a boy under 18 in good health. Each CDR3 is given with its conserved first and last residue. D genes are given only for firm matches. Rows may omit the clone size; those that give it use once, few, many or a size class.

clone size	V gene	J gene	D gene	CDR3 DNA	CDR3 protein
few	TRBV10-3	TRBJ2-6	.	TGTGCCATCAGTGACAGGGTCGACTCTGGGGCCAACGTCCTGACTTTC	CAISDRVDSGANVLTF
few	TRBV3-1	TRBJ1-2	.	TGTGCCAGCAGCCAGGATTTCAGGGTTGCTGGCTACACCTTC	CASSQDFRVAGYTF
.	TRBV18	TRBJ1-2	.	TGTGCCAGCTCACCAGACACAGGCTATGGCTACACCTTC	CASSPDTGYGYTF
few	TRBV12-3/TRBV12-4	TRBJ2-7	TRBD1	TGTGCCAGCACCCTGGACAGGGAACTCTACGAGCAGTACTTC	CASTLDRELYEQYF
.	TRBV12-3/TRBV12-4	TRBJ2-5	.	TGTGCCAGCAGTTTATGGGGCAGGGACCAAGAGACCCAGTACTTC	CASSLWGRDQETQYF
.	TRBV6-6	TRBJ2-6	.	TGTGCCAGCAAGAGGGACTTCAGCTCTGGGGCCAACGTCCTGACTTTC	CASKRDFSSGANVLTF
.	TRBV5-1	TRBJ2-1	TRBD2	TGCGCCAGTACTGGGGGGGGAAGCTCCTACAATGAGCAGTTCTTC	CASTGGGSSYNEQFF
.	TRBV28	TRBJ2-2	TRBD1	TGTGCCAGCAGTTCGACAGGGGTGGGCACCGGGGAGCTGTTTTTT	CASSSTGVGTGELFF
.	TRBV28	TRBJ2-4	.	TGTGCCAGCAGCCCTCGGACGAGCAACATTCAGTACTTC	CASSPRTSNIQYF
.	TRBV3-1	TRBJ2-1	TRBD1	TGTGCCAGCAGCCAAGCGCCGGGACAGGGCGATGAGCAGTTCTTC	CASSQAPGQGDEQFF
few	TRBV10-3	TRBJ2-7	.	TGTGCCATCAGTGAGTCGGAGTTCTACGAGCAGTACTTC	CAISESEFYEQYF
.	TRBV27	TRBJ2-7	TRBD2	TGTGCCGCACGGCGGGCTAGCGGGAGCTACGAGCAGTACTTC	CAARRASGSYEQYF
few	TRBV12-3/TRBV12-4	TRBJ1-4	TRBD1	TGTGCCAGCAGTTTTACCGGGACAGGGGTCGAAAAACTGTTTTTT	CASSFTGTGVEKLFF
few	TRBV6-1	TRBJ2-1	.	TGTGCCAGCAGTGTAAGGCCTCAGTTCTTC	CASSVRPQFF
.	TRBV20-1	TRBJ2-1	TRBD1	TGCAGTGCTAGTGGGACAGGGGCCGGGAATGAGCAGTTCTTC	CSASGTGAGNEQFF
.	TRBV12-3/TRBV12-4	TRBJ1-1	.	TGTGCCAGCTTACAGGGAAACACTGAAGCTTTCTTT	CASLQGNTEAFF
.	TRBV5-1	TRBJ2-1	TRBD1	TGCGCCAGCTACTCCGGACAGGTCGACAATGAGCAGTTCTTC	CASYSGQVDNEQFF
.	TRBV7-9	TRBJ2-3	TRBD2	TGTGCCACTGAGGGAAGCGGGGGAACCACAGATACGCAGTATTTT	CATEGSGGTTDTQYF
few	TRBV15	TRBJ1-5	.	TGTGCCACCAGCAGAGACGGAAATCAGCCCCAGCATTTT	CATSRDGNQPQHF
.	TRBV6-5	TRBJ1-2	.	TGTGCCAGCAGTTACGGTTTTCAGGGAGAATATGGCTACACCTTC	CASSYGFQGEYGYTF
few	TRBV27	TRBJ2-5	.	TGTGCCAGCTCCTCTCTCAGGGGTAGTGAGACCCAGTACTTC	CASSSLRGSETQYF
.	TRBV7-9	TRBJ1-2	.	TGTGCCAGCAGTTTGTGGAGGGGCTACACCTTC	CASSLWRGYTF
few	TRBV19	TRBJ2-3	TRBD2	TGTGCCAGCACTAGCGATAGAGGCACAGATACGCAGTATTTT	CASTSDRGTDTQYF
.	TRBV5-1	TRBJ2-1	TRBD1	TGCGCCAGCAGACAAGGGAACAGGGGCCCGGGCGAGCAGTTCTTC	CASRQGNRGPGEQFF
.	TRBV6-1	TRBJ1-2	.	TGTGCCAGCATTCAGGCGGACATTTACTATGGCTACACCTTC	CASIQADIYYGYTF
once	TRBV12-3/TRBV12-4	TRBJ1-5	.	TGTGCCAGCAGTTTGCGTCCAGACAATCAGCCCCAGCATTTT	CASSLRPDNQPQHF
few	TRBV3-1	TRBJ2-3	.	TGTGCCAGCTATAGCGGATCAGCGGCAGATACGCAGTATTTT	CASYSGSAADTQYF
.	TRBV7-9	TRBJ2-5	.	TGTGGCAGCAGCCCACGGGCGGGTGTCAATCAGGAGACCCAGTACTTC	CGSSPRAGVNQETQYF
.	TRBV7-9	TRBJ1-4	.	TGTGCCAGCAGCTTAGCGCCCCAGGCAACTAATGAAAAACTGTTTTTT	CASSLAPQATNEKLFF
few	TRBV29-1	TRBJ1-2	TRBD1	TGCAGCGTTGAAATGTTTGGTGGACAGGGTTCGGGGGGCTATGGCTACACCTTC	CSVEMFGGQGSGGYGYTF
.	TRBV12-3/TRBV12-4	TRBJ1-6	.	TGTGCCACCTCTCGGAAGGGGGATTCACCCCTCCACTTT	CATSRKGDSPLHF
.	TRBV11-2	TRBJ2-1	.	TGTGCCAGCAGCAGCGGACTCGGACAATATGAGCAGTTCTTC	CASSSGLGQYEQFF
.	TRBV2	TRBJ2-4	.	TGTGCCAGCAGCGGAGGGACTGCGAGGATAGGGAACATTCAGTACTTC	CASSGGTARIGNIQYF
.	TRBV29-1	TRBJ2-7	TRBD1	TGCAGCGCCCTGACAGGGAACGAGCAGTACTTC	CSALTGNEQYF
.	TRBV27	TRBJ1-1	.	TGTGCCAGCAGTTCACGGCCCCTGAACACTGAAGCTTTCTTT	CASSSRPLNTEAFF
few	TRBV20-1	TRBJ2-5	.	TGCAGTGCTAAACCCCGGGGCCACACGGAGACCCAGTACTTC	CSAKPRGHTETQYF
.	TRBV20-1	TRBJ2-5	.	TGCAGTGCTAGAGATCTCGTTACGGCGGGGAGAGAGACCCAGTACTTC	CSARDLVTAGRETQYF
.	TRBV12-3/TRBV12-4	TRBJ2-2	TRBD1	TGTGCCGGTGGGAGGGACAGGGGAGAATCCGGGGAGCTGTTTTTT	CAGGRDRGESGELFF
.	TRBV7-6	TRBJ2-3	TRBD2	TGTGCCAGCAGCTTGGGGACTAGCGGTACAGATTCGCAGTATTTT	CASSLGTSGTDSQYF
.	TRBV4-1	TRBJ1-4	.	TGCGCCAGCAGCCAAGGAGCCCGCGGAAAACTGTTTTTT	CASSQGARGKLFF
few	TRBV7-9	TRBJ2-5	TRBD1	TGTGCCAGCAGCCCCCCACTGGGGACAGGGCGGGAGACCCAGTACTTC	CASSPPLGTGRETQYF
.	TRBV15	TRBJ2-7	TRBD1	TGTGCCACCAGCGCATCGTTGACAGGGGCCTACGAGCAGTACTTC	CATSASLTGAYEQYF
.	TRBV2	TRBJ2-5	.	TGTGCCAGCACCGTAGGGGTGTTAGAGACCCAGTACTTC	CASTVGVLETQYF
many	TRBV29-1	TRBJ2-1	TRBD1	TGCAGCGTCTCTTTTCTACCCGGGACAGGGAAATTCTCCTACAATGAGCAGTTCTTC	CSVSFLPGTGKFSYNEQFF
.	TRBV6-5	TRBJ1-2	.	TGTGCCAGCAATTCACGCCGCAACAGGGCAGGTGACTATGGCTACACCTTC	CASNSRRNRAGDYGYTF
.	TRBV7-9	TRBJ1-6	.	TGTGCCAGCAGCTTCAGTCAATCACGCTCACCCCTCCACTTT	CASSFSQSRSPLHF
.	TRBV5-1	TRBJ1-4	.	TGCGCCAGCAGCTTGGAGCGGGGTGGCAGCGAAAAACTGTTTTTT	CASSLERGGSEKLFF
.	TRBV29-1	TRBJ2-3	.	TGCAGCGTTTCTTCAGGGGAGGTGACAGATACGCAGTATTTT	CSVSSGEVTDTQYF
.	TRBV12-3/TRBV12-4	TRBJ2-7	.	TGTGCCAGCAGTTTAGATCTAGCGCACGAGCAGTACTTC	CASSLDLAHEQYF
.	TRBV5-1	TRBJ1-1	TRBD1	TGCGCCAGCAGCTGGGGGACAGATCAATTAACGAACACTGAAGCTTTCTTT	CASSWGTDQLTNTEAFF